One sample yielded the 15 T cell receptor beta chains listed below, sequenced in a study of blood T cells in healthy people across ages. A second PCR of 7 to 11 cycles used a sample-barcoded 5' primer and a J-beta primer mix. MiXCR, run by TCRdb on the 5' RACE reads, gives a single entry per CDR3 protein. The sample lists around 750,000 distinct CDR3 sequences; about 55% were seen once. The specimen sequenced was blood. These receptors all stem from a man at least 80 years old in good health.

V and J are TRBV7-9 and TRBJ2-2, with D perhaps matching TRBD2 (6 bases). CDR1 and CDR2 from the germline V gene are SEHNR and FQNEAQ (reference sequence). Trimming cost V 5 bases and J 7 bases, with 17 bases left between them. This CDR3 comprises 15 residues. CDR3 sequence (DNA): TGTGCCAGCAGCCTAAGGACTGGCGGGATCGGGGAGCTGTTTTTT. Amino acid sequence: CASSLRTGGIGELFF.

The chain is built from TRBV29-1 and TRBJ2-1; D possibly uses TRBD1 or TRBD2 (5 bases each). Deletions cut 3 bases from V and 9 bases from J, with 24 bases between. Germline V gene lookup returns CDR1 SQVTM and CDR2 ANQGSEA. The CDR3 consists of 16 residues. The CDR3 DNA sequence: TGCAGCGTTGATTCACGGGACCGAGCCGAGGGGAGTGAGCAGTTCTTC. It is translated as CSVDSRDRAEGSEQFF.

The V call is TRBV11-3, the J call TRBJ2-5; D is possibly TRBD2 (5 bases). V was cut by 5 bases and J by 11 bases, with 24 bases left in between. Per germline, CDR1 SGHNT and CDR2 YENEEA. This CDR3 comprises 15 residues. The DNA of the CDR3 is TGTGCCAGCAGCCGAGCAGCGGCCGGCGTGGGTGAGCAGTACTTC. This codes for CASSRAAAGVGEQYF.

This sequence joins TRBV27 and TRBJ2-1, with 14 bases identical to TRBD2. The CDR3 runs to 22 residues. Germline CDR1 and CDR2: MNHEY and SMNVEV (reference sequence). Trimming at V came to 6 bases and at J to 7 bases, leaving 26 bases not matched to a gene. The CDR3, as DNA: TGTGCCAGCAGCCATCCCCCCTCGACTAGCGGGAGGGCCTTTGGTATCGGGAATGAGCAGTTCTTC. Its translation is CASSHPPSTSGRAFGIGNEQFF.

This clonotype was found many times. The V and J genes are TRBV20-1 and TRBJ2-1, with TRBD2 matching 7 bases. Germline V CDR1 and CDR2: DFQATT, SNEGSKA (reference sequence). CDR3 length: 15 residues. V shed 3 bases and J 8 bases; nucleotides not matched to a gene: 13. CDR3 sequence reads: CSASSAGALWDEQFF. The CDR3 DNA reads TGCAGTGCTAGTTCGGCGGGAGCCCTATGGGATGAGCAGTTCTTC.

This chain uses TRBV19 with TRBJ2-5; 8 positions agree with TRBD2. Germline-derived CDR1 and CDR2 are LNHDA and SQIVND (reference sequence). V shed 5 bases, J shed 0 bases, and the junction held 8 bases outside the gene matches. The CDR3 is 16 residues long. CDR3 in amino acids: CASSSPGGPDQETQYF. CDR3 nucleotides: TGTGCCAGTAGTTCACCGGGGGGGCCGGACCAAGAGACCCAGTACTTC.

The V gene is TRBV5-1, the J gene TRBJ2-3; TRBD1 is a possible D gene (5 bases). V was pared by 4 bases and J by 1 base, with 16 bases between. Germline CDR1 is SGHRS and CDR2 is YFSETQ. The CDR3 has 16 amino acids. DNA for the CDR3: TGCGCCAGCAGCCCCTTTGGCAGGGCGGGCACAGATACGCAGTATTTT. It is translated as CASSPFGRAGTDTQYF. Full variable domain (rest looked up from reference TRBV5-1 and TRBJ2-3): KAGVTQTPRYLIKTRGQQVTLSCSPISGHRSVSWYQQTPGQGLQFLFEYFSETQRNKGNFPGRFSGRQFSNSRSEMNVSTLELGDSALYLCASSPFGRAGTDTQYFGPGTRLTVL.

This chain uses TRBV7-2 with TRBJ2-1; 15 nucleotides align to TRBD2. The germline gives CDR1 SGHTA, CDR2 FQGNSA. This CDR3 is built from 18 residues. V lost 5 bases, J lost 4 bases, and 9 bases stayed unmatched. The CDR3 region is CASSRGLAGGVGYNEQFF. The CDR3 DNA sequence: TGTGCCAGCAGCCGCGGACTAGCGGGAGGGGTAGGGTACAATGAGCAGTTCTTC.

The CDR3: CASSVVGLAGAKDTQYF. In DNA form, the CDR3 reads TGTGCCAGCAGCGTAGTAGGGCTAGCGGGAGCAAAAGATACGCAGTATTTT. V and J are TRBV9 and TRBJ2-3, with 10 bases identical to TRBD2. The CDR3 has 17 residues. Trimming took 0 bases from V and 5 from J; bases not matched to a gene: 9. Germline lookup yields CDR1 SGDLS and CDR2 YYNGEE.

V usage is TRBV20-1 and J usage is TRBJ2-3, with D unresolved. V lost 7 bases to trimming and J lost 6 bases, with 17 bases between them. Germline-derived CDR1 and CDR2 are DFQATT and SNEGSKA (reference sequence). This CDR3 is built from 13 residues. CDR3 region: CSGGPSASDTQYF. CDR3 DNA: TGCAGTGGTGGACCCAGCGCCTCGGATACGCAGTATTTT.

The chain recombines TRBV29-1 with TRBJ2-7, with 10 positions matching TRBD1. The CDR3 has 14 residues. With 0 bases clipped from V and 4 bases from J, the junction kept 3 bases outside the gene matches. Germline V gene lookup returns CDR1 SQVTM and CDR2 ANQGSEA. The CDR3 reads CSVEERDRGYEQYF. The CDR3 DNA reads TGCAGCGTTGAAGAACGGGACAGGGGATACGAGCAGTACTTC.

This clonotype was counted ten times or more. The rearrangement uses TRBV7-9 and TRBJ2-1; D is possibly TRBD2 (5 bases). Trimming cost V 3 bases and J 7 bases, with 7 bases left between them. The CDR3 length is 12 residues. The germline CDR1 and CDR2 sequences are SEHNR and FQNEAQ (reference sequence). CDR3: CASSFGENEQFF. The DNA of the CDR3 is TGTGCCAGCAGCTTCGGGGAGAATGAGCAGTTCTTC.

Regarding this clonotype: The junction does not match germline at one end; this may be a read error. The genes are TRBV5-1 and TRBJ2-1; TRBD2 agrees at 7 bases. The CDR3 has 15 amino acids. Germline-derived CDR1 and CDR2 are SGHRS and YFSETQ. CDR3 amino acids: CTSSSGGSWLNEQFF. CDR3 bases: TGCACCAGCAGCTCGGGGGGAAGTTGGCTAAATGAGCAGTTCTTC.

The chain employs TRBV10-2 and TRBJ1-2, with a weak D call TRBD1 (6 bases). Germline values: CDR1 WSHSY, CDR2 SAAADI. This CDR3 has 12 residues. The germline V and J ends were trimmed by 6 bases and 7 bases, with 12 bases remaining between them. CDR3 sequence reads: CASREGGRGYTF. CDR3 in DNA: TGCGCCAGCAGGGAAGGGGGGCGTGGCTACACCTTC.

This chain uses TRBV20-1 with TRBJ2-5; D remains unclear. In germline, CDR1 is DFQATT, CDR2 SNEGSKA (reference sequence). Trimming left V 0 bases short and J 0 bases short, with 8 bases between. The CDR3 is made up of 14 amino acids. The CDR3 coding sequence is TGCAGTGCTAGAGATCGACCGGACCAAGAGACCCAGTACTTC. This sequence encodes CSARDRPDQETQYF.